This T cell receptor beta chain was recorded in a study of T cell responses to AZD1222 COVID-19 vaccine. Study details: Pooling of second doses given at about 4 or about 12 weeks was done. Whole-study findings and limits: Seropositive at baseline were only a handful of AZD1222 recipients. Within unmutated variant regions lay the reported targets of nearly half of spike-specific TCRs. Spike-specific TCR breadth and depth rose after two AZD1222 doses.

The CDR3 consists of 15 residues. Looked up from germline, CDR1 is MDHEN and CDR2 is SYDVKM. V was pared by 4 bases and J by 6 bases, with 15 bases between. The repertoire was sequenced with immunoSEQ multiplex PCR; TCRdb's copy has only in-frame clones and lacks some. This table has 150,000 to 200,000 clones, roughly 89% appearing once. About this clone itself: Its target is unknown.

The specimen was peripheral blood, collected on day 0 of AZD1222 vaccination. The chain has TRBV28 and TRBJ1-4; possible D gene TRBD1, 6 bases. The receptor was derived from an adult in good health. The CDR3, as DNA: TGTGCCAGCAGTTCCCGGACGGGGGGCTATGAAAAACTGTTTTTT. It is translated as CASSSRTGGYEKLFF.